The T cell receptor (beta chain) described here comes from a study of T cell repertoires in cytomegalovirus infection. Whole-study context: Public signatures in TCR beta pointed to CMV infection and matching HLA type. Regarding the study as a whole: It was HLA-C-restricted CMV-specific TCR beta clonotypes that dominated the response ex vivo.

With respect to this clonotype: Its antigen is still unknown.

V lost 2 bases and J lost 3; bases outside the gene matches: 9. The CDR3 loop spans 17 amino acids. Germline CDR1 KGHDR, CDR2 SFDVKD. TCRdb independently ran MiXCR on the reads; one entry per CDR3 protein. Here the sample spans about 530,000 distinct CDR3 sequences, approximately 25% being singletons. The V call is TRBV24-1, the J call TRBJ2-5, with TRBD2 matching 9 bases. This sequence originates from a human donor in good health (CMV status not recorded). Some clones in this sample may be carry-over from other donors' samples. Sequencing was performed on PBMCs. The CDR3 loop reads CATSDSPGVAGEETQYF. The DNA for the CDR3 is TGTGCCACCAGTGATTCCCCTGGCGTAGCGGGAGAAGAGACCCAGTACTTC.